Presented here are 9 T cell receptor beta chains from one specimen sequenced in a study of OX40 agonist ivuxolimab in advanced cancers. Libraries were prepared by immunoSEQ multiplex PCR; TCRdb keeps only in-frame clonotypes and omits some of them. The sample consists of tens of thousands of clones, roughly nine tenths of them appearing once. This specimen consisted of CD4+ or CD8+ T cells sorted from blood, obtained in a trial of the OX40 agonist ivuxolimab. Receptors were obtained from an adult with an advanced solid tumor such as melanoma, head and neck, liver or kidney cancer.

V and J are TRBV29-1 and TRBJ1-1, with 7 nucleotides matching TRBD1. This CDR3 is built from 13 residues. The J segment lost 1 base and the V segment lost 5 bases, leaving 4 bases of the junction unmatched. In germline, CDR1 is SQVTM, CDR2 ANQGSEA. In nucleotides, the CDR3 is TGCAGCGTTAGGGGGCGGGCGAACACTGAAGCTTTCTTT. Protein: CSVRGRANTEAFF.

The chain couples TRBV7-6 to TRBJ2-1, with 7 bases identical to TRBD1. The CDR3 contains 15 residues. Unmatched junction bases numbered 4, after V lost 1 base and J lost 4 bases. The germline CDR1 and CDR2 sequences are SGHVS and FNYEAQ. The CDR3 reads CASSLGGQIYNEQFF. CDR3 bases: TGTGCCAGCAGCTTAGGGGGACAGATTTACAATGAGCAGTTCTTC.

This chain connects TRBV6-6 to TRBJ2-5; TRBD1 might be the D (6 bases). Trimming left V 2 bases short and J 4 bases short, with 17 bases between. Germline V lookup: CDR1 MNHNY, CDR2 SVGAGI (reference sequence). This CDR3 region has 16 residues. Here the CDR3 DNA reads TGTGCCAGCAGTTACGGCGCAGGGGCGAGGGGAGAGACCCAGTACTTC. Amino acids: CASSYGAGARGETQYF.

This clone has a handful of counts. This chain uses TRBV5-1 with TRBJ2-3; TRBD2 aligns across 8 bases. The CDR3 is made up of 16 amino acids. V gave up 4 bases and J gave up 4 bases; unmatched junction bases: 11. Per the germline V gene, CDR1 is SGHRS and CDR2 is YFSETQ. The CDR3 loop is CASSRLLGGVADTQYF. In DNA form, the CDR3 reads TGCGCCAGCAGCCGGCTACTCGGGGGGGTAGCAGATACGCAGTATTTT.

This clone was recorded only once. This sequence joins TRBV5-1 and TRBJ2-1, with 8 bases matching TRBD2. The CDR3 is 16 amino acids. The V gene's germline CDR1 is SGHRS and CDR2 YFSETQ. After removal of 5 bases from V and 8 bases from J, the junction contained 15 bases not matched to a gene. The CDR3 DNA reads TGCGCCAGCAGGGCCGGGGGGGCGCCCCTAGGGGATGAGCAGTTCTTC. Translation: CASRAGGAPLGDEQFF.

The CDR3 region is CATTGQGGYYGYTF. DNA of the CDR3: TGTGCCACCACAGGACAGGGGGGATACTATGGCTACACCTTC. V gene TRBV15 combines with J gene TRBJ1-2, with 10 nucleotides matching TRBD1. Losses at the gene ends were 7 bases for V and 3 bases for J; bases not matched to a gene: 5. This CDR3 region has 14 residues. CDR1 is LNHNV and CDR2 is YYDKDF in the germline V gene (reference sequence). The whole variable domain, filled in from reference TRBV15 and TRBJ1-2, reads DAMVIQNPRYQVTQFGKPVTLSCSQTLNHNVMYWYQQKSSQAPKLLFHYYDKDFNNEADTPDNFQSRRPNTSFCFLDIRSPGLGDTAMYLCATTGQGGYYGYTFGSGTRLTVV.

J is TRBJ1-5 and V is TRBV5-6; D is possibly TRBD1 (6 bases). V lost 1 base and J 6 bases, leaving 8 bases between the germline ends. This CDR3 is built from 13 residues. CDR1 is SGHDT, CDR2 YYEEEE, per germline. The CDR3 here is CASSLIGGQPQHF. The CDR3 DNA sequence: TGTGCCAGCAGCTTGATAGGGGGTCAGCCCCAGCATTTT.

The chain employs TRBV7-8 and TRBJ1-2; D remains ambiguous. Germline CDR1 SGHVS, CDR2 FQNEAQ. The CDR3 sequence is 12 residues long. V lost 1 base to trimming and J lost 7 bases, with 7 bases between them. The CDR3 DNA follows: TGTGCCAGCAGCTTAGTAGTTGGTGGCTACACCTTC. Translating it yields CASSLVVGGYTF.

This sequence joins TRBV14 and TRBJ2-1; D gene uncertain. The CDR3 totals 17 residues. Trimming pared 4 bases from V and 7 bases from J, leaving 23 bases between. Germline values: CDR1 SGHDN, CDR2 FVKESK. The CDR3 DNA reads as TGTGCCAGCAGCCCCCTGGTCTTCCGGCAGGAAAAAAATGAGCAGTTCTTC. This codes for CASSPLVFRQEKNEQFF.